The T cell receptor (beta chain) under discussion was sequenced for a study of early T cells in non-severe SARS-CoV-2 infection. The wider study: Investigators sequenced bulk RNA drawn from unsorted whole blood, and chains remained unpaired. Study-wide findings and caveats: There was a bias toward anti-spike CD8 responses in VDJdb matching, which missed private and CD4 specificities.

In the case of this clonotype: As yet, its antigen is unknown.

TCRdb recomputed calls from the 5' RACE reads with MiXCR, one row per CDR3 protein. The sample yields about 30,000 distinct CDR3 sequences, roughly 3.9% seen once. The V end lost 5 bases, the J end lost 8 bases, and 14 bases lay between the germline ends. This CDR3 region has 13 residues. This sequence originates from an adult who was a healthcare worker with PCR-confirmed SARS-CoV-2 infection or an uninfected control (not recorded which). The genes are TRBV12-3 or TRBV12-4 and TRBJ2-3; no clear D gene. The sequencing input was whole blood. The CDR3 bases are TGTGCCAGCAGTCCCCTCGCCCAGACTACGCAGTATTTT. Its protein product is CASSPLAQTTQYF.